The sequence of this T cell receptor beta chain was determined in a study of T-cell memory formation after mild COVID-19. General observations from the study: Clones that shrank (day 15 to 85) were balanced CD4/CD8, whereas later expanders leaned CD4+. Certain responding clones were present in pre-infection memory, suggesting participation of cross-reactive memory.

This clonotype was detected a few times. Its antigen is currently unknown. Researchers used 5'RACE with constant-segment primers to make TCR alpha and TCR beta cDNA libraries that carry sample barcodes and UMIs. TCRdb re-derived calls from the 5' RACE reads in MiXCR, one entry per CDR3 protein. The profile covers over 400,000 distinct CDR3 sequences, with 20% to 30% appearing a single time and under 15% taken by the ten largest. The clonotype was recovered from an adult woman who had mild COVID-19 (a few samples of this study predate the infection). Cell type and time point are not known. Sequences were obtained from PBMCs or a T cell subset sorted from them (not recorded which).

The CDR3 loop reads CASSLDRPGGYTF. The CDR3 DNA reads as TGTGCCAGCAGCCTTGACAGGCCGGGGGGCTACACCTTC. The rearrangement joins TRBV7-9 to TRBJ1-2; D is possibly TRBD1 (6 bases). From germline, CDR1 is SEHNR and CDR2 FQNEAQ (reference sequence). V shed 5 bases and J shed 8 bases, with 15 bases lying between them. The length of the CDR3 is 13 residues. Using reference TRBV7-9 and TRBJ1-2 for the parts outside the CDR3, the full variable domain is DTGVSQNPRHKITKRGQNVTFRCDPISEHNRLYWYRQTLGQGPEFLTYFQNEAQLEKSRLLSDRFSAERPKGSFSTLEIQRTEQGDSAMYLCASSLDRPGGYTFGSGTRLTVV.